This is a list of T cell receptor beta chains from one sample in a study of cytomegalovirus exposure and HLA in healthy donors. Measured with immunoSEQ multiplex PCR; TCRdb has only the in-frame clones, and not every one. The sample consists of more than 150,000 clones, roughly 80% of them appearing once. What was sequenced was PBMCs. Every receptor here comes from a woman in her twenties or thirties in good health and CMV-seropositive. CDR3s leave out the opening cysteine and the closing phenylalanine or tryptophan. Clone sizes are given selectively: once, few, many, or a class where the clone is expanded.

>TRBV27|NA|TRBJ1-2
ASSLISDRGNGYT
>TRBV19|NA|TRBJ1-3
ASSNQRAGNTIY
>TRBV6-1|NA|TRBJ2-7
ASRAGTSGNEQY
>TRBV6-5|NA|TRBJ2-1
ASSRGAEYNEQF
>TRBV27|NA|TRBJ1-6
ASSLSGAGRNSPLH
>TRBV5-6|NA|TRBJ1-2
ASSPPRVYGYT
>TRBV6-5|few|TRBJ2-1
ASSARNRDNEQF
>TRBV5-1|NA|TRBJ1-1
ASSYGSNTEAF
>TRBV5-6|NA|TRBJ1-3
ASSLDPGQHSGNTIY
>TRBV28|NA|TRBJ1-4
ASSLSSGTGGFKLF
>TRBV5-1|NA|TRBJ2-7
ASSLPTGSSYEQY
>TRBV18|NA|TRBJ1-1
ASSPTGNQNTEAF
>TRBV7-9|NA|TRBJ2-7
ASSPTPPDSPYEQY
>TRBV6-5|NA|TRBJ2-2
ASTLMGQTTGELF
>TRBV5-1|few|TRBJ1-1
ASSFGRGQGAF
>TRBV7-2|once|TRBJ2-7
ASRGIGTYEQY
>TRBV7-9|NA|TRBJ1-1
ASSQEGRTNTEAF
>TRBV20-1|NA|TRBJ2-1
SATGEGLQF